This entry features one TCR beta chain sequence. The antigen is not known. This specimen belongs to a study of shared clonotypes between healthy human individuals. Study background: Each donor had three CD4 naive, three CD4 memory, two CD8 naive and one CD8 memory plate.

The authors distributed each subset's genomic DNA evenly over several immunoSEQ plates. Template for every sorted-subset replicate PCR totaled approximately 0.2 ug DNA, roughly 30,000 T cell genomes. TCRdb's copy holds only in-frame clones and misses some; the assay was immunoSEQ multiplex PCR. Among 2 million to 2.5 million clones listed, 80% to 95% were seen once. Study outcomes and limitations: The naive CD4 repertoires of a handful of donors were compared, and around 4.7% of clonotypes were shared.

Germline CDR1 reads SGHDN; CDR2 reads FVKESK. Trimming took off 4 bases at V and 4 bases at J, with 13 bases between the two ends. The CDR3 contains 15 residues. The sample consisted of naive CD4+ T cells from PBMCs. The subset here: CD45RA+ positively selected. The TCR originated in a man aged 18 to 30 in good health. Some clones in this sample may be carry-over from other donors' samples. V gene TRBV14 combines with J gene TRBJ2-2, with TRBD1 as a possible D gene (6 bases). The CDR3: CASSPRTAPTGELFF. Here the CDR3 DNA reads TGTGCCAGCAGCCCCCGGACAGCACCCACCGGGGAGCTGTTTTTT.